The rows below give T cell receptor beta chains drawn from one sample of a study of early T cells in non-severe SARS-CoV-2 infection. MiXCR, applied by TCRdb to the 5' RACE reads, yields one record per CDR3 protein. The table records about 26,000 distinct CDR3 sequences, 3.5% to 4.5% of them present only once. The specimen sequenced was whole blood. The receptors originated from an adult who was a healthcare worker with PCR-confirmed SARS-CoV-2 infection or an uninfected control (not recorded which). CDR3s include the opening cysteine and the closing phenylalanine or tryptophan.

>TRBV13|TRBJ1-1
CASSFPGHTEAFF
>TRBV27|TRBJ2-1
CASSRGSYNEQFF
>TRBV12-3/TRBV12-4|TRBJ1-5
CASSAQGQGNQPQHF
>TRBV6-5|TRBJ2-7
CASRSPRQGATGYEQYF
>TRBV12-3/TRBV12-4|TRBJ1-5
CASSFRERSQPQHF
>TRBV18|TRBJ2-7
CASSSGKGAYEQYF
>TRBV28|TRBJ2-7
CASSFHVGGQETYEQYF
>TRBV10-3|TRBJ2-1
CAISEGGGGPYNEQFF
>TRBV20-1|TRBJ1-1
CSAGGADTHTEAFF
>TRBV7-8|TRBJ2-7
CASSLAGGPSYEQYF
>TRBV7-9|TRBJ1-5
CASSLDGTRNQPQHF
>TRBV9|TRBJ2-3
CASSVEPSGGRDTQYF
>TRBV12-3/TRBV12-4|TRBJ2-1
CASSLVGSSYNEQFF
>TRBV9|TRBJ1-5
CASSVTDRDQPQHF
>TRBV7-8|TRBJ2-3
CASSLSKILTDTQYF
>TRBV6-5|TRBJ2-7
CASSLNGDSYEQYF
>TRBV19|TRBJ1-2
CASSFSGLGGYTF
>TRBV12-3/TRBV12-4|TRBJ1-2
CASSFEGADYGYTF
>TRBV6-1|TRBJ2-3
CASMVRYQGTQYF
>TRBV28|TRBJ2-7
CASSLRVSYEQYF
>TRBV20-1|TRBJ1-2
CSARAPGQNYGYTF
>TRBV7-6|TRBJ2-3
CASSHPQAGDTDTQYF
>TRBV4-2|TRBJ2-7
CASSQEGGEQYF
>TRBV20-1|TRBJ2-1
CSARDPSGGARNEQFF
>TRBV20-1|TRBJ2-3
CSASGAEDTQYF
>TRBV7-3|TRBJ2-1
CASSPLADSYNEQFF
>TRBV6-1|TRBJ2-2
CASSEGTGDTGELFF
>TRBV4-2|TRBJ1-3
CASSQEAHSGNTIYF
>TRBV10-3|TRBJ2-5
CAISESKPGTLETQYF
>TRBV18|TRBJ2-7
CASSLDRGYEQYF